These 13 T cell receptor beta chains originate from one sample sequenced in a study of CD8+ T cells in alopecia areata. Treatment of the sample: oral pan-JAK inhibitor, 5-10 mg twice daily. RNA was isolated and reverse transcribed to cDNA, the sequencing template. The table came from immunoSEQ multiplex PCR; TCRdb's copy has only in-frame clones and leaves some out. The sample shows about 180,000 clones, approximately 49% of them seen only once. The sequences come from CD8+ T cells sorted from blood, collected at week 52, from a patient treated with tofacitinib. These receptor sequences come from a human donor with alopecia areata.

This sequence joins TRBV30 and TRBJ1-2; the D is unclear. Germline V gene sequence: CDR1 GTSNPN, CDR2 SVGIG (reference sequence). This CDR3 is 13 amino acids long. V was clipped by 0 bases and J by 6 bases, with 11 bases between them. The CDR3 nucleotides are TGTGCCTGGAGTGTAGTCAACCGACATGGCTACACCTTC. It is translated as CAWSVVNRHGYTF. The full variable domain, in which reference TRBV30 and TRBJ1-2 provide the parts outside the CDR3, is SQTIHQWPATLVQPVGSPLSLECTVEGTSNPNLYWYRQAAGRGLQLLFYSVGIGQISSEVPQNLSASRPQDRQFILSSKKLLLSDSGFYLCAWSVVNRHGYTFGSGTRLTVV.

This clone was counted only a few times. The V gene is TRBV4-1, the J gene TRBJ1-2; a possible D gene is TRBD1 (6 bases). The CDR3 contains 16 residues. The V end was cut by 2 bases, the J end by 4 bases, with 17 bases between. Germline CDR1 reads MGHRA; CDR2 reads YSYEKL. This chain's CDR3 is CASSQTPGHRSYGYTF. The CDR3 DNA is TGCGCCAGCAGCCAAACACCGGGACACCGTAGCTATGGCTACACCTTC.

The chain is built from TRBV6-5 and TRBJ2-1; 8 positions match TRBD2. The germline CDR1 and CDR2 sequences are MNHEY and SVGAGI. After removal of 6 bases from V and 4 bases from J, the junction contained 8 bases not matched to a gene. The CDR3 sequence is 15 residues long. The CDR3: CASSLGRGAYNEQFF. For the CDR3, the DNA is TGTGCCAGCAGCTTGGGGCGGGGGGCTTACAATGAGCAGTTCTTC.

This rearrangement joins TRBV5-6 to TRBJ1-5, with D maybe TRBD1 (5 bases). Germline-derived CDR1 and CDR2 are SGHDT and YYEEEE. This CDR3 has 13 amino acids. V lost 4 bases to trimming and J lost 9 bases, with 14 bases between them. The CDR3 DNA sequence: TGTGCCAGCAGCCTTGAGAGTGGGGGGCCCCAGCATTTT. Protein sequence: CASSLESGGPQHF.

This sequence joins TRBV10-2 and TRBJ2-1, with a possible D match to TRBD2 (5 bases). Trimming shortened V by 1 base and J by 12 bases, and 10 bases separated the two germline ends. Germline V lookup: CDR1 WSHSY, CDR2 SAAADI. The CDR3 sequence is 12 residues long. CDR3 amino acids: CASSEYGSPQFF. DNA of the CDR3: TGCGCCAGCAGTGAGTATGGGAGTCCGCAGTTCTTC.

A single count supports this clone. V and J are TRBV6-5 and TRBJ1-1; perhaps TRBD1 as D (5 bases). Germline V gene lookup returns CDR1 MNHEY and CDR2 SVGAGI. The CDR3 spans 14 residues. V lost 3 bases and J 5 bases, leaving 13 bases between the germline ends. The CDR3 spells CASSYPAGSTEAFF. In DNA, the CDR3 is TGTGCCAGCAGTTATCCGGCAGGGAGTACTGAAGCTTTCTTT.

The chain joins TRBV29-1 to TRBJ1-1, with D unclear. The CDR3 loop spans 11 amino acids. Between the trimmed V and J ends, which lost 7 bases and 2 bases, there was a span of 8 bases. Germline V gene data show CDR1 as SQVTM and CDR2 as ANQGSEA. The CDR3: CSGSVNTEAFF. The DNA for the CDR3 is TGCAGCGGCAGCGTTAACACTGAAGCTTTCTTT. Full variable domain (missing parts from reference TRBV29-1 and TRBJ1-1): SAVISQKPSRDICQRGTSLTIQCQVDSQVTMMFWYRQQPGQSLTLIATANQGSEATYESGFVIDKFPISRPNLTFSTLTVSNMSPEDSSIYLCSGSVNTEAFFGQGTRLTVV.

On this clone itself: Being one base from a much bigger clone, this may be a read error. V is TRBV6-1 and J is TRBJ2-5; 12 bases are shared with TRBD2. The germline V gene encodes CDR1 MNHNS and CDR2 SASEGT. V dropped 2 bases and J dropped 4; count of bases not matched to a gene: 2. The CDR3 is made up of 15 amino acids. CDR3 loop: CASSELAGGPETQYF. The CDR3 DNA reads TGTGCCAGCAGTGAACTAGCGGGGGGGCCAGAGACCCAGTACTTC.

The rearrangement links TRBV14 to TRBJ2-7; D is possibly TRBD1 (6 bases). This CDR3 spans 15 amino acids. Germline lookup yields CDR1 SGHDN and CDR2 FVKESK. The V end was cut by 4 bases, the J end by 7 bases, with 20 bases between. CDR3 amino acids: CASSLRTAGSGEQYF. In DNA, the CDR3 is TGTGCCAGCAGCCTAAGGACAGCTGGATCGGGGGAGCAGTACTTC.

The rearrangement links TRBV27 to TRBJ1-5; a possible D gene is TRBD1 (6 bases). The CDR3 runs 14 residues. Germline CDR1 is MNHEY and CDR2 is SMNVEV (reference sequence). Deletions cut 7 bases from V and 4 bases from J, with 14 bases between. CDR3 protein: CASTLQGSNQPQHF. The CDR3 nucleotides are TGTGCCAGCACACTACAGGGATCAAATCAGCCCCAGCATTTT.

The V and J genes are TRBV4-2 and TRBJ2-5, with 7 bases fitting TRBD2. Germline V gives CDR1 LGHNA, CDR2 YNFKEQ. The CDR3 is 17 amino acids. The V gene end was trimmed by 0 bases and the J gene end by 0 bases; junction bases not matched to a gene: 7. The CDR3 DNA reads TGTGCCAGCAGCCAAGATCCGGGGGGAATTAACCAAGAGACCCAGTACTTC. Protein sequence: CASSQDPGGINQETQYF.

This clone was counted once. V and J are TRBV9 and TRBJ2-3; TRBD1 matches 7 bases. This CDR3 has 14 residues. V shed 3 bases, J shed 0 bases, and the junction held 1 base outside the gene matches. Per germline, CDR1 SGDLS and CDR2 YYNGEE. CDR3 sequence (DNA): TGTGCCAGCAGCGAAGGGGGCAGCACAGATACGCAGTATTTT. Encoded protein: CASSEGGSTDTQYF.

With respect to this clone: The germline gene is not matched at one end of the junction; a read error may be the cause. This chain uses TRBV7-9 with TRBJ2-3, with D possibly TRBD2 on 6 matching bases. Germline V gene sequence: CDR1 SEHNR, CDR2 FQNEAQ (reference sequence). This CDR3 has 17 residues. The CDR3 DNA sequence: TGTGCCAGCAGCCCAAGCCCCGGGGGAGAAAGCAGAGATACGCAGTATTTT. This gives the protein CASSPSPGGESRDTQYF.